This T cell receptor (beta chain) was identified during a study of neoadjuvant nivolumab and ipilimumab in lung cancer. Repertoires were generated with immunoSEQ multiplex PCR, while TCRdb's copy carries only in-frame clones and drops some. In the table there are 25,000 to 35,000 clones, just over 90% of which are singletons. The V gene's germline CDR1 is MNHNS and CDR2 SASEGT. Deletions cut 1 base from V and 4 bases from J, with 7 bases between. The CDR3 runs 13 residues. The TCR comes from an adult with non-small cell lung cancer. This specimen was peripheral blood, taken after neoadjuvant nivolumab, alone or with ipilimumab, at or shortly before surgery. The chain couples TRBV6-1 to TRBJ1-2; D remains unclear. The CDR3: CASSEVVAYGYTF. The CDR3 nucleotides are TGTGCCAGCAGTGAAGTCGTCGCCTATGGCTACACCTTC.